This entry concerns a single T cell receptor (beta chain). Its antigen is unknown. No per-base quality is available; no much larger clone lies one base away. Based on the germline V gene (reference sequence), the CDR1 and CDR2 sequences are DFQATT and SNEGSKA. V loses 3 bases, J loses 1 base, and the germline ends lie 9 bases apart. Inclusive of the bounding cysteine and phenylalanine, the CDR3 is 13 residues long. The only DNA kept is the CDR3, 39 bases in frame from the first base. This sample stems from a study of early T cells in non-severe SARS-CoV-2 infection (dated by TCRdb to the early 2020s). Regarding the study in general: Because TCR sequencing was done on bulk RNA from unsorted whole blood, the alpha and beta chains could not be paired. Study-wide findings and limitations: VDJdb matching was skewed toward anti-spike CD8 responses, so virus-specific expansions were likely underestimated and private and CD4 specificities were missed.

A case-control design nested within a healthcare worker cohort in London, UK, was used, with weekly nasopharyngeal swab PCR tests and blood sampling performed. Healthcare workers were enrolled in the week of the UK lockdown, from 23 to 31 March 2020, and were followed every week for up to about 16 weeks. The library relied on 5' RACE. Sequencer: NextSeq 500. To correct for sequencing error and PCR bias, the TCR library protocol tagged individual cDNA molecules with unique molecular identifiers. TCR alpha and beta chains were both sequenced, and the abundances of alpha and beta sequences in each sample were closely correlated with each other. The paper's processing steps were these. Decombinator V4 was used to annotate TCR sequences for V gene, J gene and CDR3. Expanded TCRs were defined as changing significantly between any two time points under a Poisson model with p below 0.0001. TCR abundances were normalised to the total number of TCRs sequenced in each sample and reported as counts per million. TRAV1-2 paired with TRAJ12, TRAJ20 or TRAJ33 defined MAIT TCRs, while TRAV10 paired with TRAJ18 defined iNKT TCRs. VDJdb, accessed on 1 November 2021, was searched for TCRs annotated for CMV, EBV and SARS-CoV-2, and TCRs annotated for more than one antigen were excluded. TCRdb passed the public sequencing reads through fastp at Q25 and MiXCR, retaining productive beta sequences. Every CDR3 protein is listed once, alongside the most common genes and DNA of its rows. For this entry, the V and J calls and clone size follow TCRdb and not the study's own pipeline. In all, the sample holds some 90,000 distinct CDR3 sequences, and 15% of those were seen once. The top ten hold 4.5% to 7% of the sample.

This sequence originates from an adult who was a healthcare worker with PCR-confirmed SARS-CoV-2 infection or an uninfected control (not recorded which). What was sequenced was whole blood. This chain is built from TRBV20-1 and TRBJ2-5; D gene: possibly TRBD2, on 5 matching bases. This receptor carries the CDR3 CSARESGQETQYF. The bases read TGCAGTGCTAGGGAAAGCGGCCAAGAGACCCAGTACTTC.